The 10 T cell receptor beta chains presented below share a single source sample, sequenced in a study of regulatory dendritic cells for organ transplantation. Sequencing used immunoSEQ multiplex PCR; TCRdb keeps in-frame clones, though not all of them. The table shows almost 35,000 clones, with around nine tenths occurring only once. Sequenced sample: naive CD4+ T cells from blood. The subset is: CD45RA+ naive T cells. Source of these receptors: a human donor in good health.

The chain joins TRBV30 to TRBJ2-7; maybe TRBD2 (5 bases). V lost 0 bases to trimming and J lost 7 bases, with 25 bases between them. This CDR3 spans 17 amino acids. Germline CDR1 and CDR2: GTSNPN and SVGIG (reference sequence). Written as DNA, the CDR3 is TGTGCCTGGAGTGTACCTCCCACCGGGCCCAGAAAGCGGGAGCAGTACTTC. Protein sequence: CAWSVPPTGPRKREQYF.

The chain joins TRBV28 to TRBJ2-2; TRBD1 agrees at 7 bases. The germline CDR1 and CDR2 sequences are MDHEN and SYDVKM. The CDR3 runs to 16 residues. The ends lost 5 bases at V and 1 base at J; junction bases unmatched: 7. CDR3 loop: CASSGHRQGNTGELFF. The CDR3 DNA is TGTGCCAGCAGTGGTCACCGACAGGGGAACACCGGGGAGCTGTTTTTT.

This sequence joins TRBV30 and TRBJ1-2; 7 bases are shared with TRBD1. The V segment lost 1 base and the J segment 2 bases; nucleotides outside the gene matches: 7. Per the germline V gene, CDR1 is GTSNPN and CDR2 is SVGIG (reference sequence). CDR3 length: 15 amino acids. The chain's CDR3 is CAWSEVRGGNYGYTF. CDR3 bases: TGTGCCTGGAGTGAAGTCAGGGGGGGAAACTATGGCTACACCTTC.

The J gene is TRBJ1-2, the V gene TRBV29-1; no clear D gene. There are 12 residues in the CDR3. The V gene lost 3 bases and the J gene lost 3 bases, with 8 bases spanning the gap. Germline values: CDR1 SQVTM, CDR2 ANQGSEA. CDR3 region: CSVDPEYYGYTF. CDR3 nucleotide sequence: TGCAGCGTTGATCCGGAGTACTATGGCTACACCTTC.

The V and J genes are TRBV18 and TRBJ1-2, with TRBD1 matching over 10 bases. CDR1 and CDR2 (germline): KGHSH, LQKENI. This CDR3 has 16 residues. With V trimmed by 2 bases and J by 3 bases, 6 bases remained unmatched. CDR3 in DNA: TGTGCCAGCTCACCATCGGGGACAGGGGCCCACTATGGCTACACCTTC. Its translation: CASSPSGTGAHYGYTF.

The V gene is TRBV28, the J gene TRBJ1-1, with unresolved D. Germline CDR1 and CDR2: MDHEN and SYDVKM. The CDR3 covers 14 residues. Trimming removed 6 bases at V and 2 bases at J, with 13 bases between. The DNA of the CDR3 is TGTGCCAGCAGGGTCCCGGGTTCTAACACTGAAGCTTTCTTT. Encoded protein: CASRVPGSNTEAFF.

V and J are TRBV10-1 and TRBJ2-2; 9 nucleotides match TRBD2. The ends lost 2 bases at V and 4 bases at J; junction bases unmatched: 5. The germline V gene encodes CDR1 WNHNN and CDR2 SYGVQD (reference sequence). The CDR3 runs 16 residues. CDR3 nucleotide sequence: TGCGCCAGCAGTGAGACTAGCGGGTTTGGCACCGGGGAGCTGTTTTTT. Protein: CASSETSGFGTGELFF.

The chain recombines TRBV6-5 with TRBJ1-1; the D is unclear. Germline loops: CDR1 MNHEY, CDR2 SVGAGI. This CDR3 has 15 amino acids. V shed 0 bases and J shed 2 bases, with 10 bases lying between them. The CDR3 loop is CASSYSRNSNTEAFF. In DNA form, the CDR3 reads TGTGCCAGCAGTTACTCGAGAAACAGCAACACTGAAGCTTTCTTT.

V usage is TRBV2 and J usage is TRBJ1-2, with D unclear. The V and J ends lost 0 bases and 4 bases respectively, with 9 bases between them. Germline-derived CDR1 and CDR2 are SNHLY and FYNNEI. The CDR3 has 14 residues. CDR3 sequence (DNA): TGTGCCAGCAGTGAAGCGGCGCAAAGCTATGGCTACACCTTC. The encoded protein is CASSEAAQSYGYTF.

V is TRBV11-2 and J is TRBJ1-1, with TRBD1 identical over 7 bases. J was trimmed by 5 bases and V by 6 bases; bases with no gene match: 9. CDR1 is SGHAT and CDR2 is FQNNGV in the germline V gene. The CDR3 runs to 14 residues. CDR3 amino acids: CASRVDRVRTEAFF. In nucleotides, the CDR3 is TGTGCCAGCAGGGTCGACAGGGTAAGGACTGAAGCTTTCTTT.